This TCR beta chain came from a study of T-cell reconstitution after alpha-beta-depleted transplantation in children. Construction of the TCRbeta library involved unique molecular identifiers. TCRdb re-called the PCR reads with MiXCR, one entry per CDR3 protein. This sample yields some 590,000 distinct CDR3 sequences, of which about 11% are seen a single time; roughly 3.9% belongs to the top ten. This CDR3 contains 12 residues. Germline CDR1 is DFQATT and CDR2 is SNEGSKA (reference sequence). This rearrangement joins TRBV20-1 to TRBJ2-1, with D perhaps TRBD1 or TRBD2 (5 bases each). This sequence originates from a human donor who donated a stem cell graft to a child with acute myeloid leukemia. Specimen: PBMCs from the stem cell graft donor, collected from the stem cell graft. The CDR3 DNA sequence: TGCACCATGAGGGGCCCCTACAATGAGCAGTTCTTC. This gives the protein CTMRGPYNEQFF.